This T cell receptor (beta chain) was captured in a study of tumor and adjacent non-tumor tissue in lung cancer. The length of the CDR3 is 14 residues. Germline V CDR1 and CDR2: MNHEY, SVGAGI. In the case of this clonotype: Mismatch with germline at one junction end may stem from a read error.

No cell sorting was done before RNA was extracted from the tissue. This non-tumor lung sample came from over 3 cm beyond the tumor edge. The library came from three nested PCR rounds adapted from ARM-PCR protocols. TCRdb recomputed calls from the multiplex PCR reads with MiXCR, one row per CDR3 protein. The table lists 100,000 or so distinct CDR3 sequences, roughly 60% of them singletons. V and J are TRBV6-5 and TRBJ2-5; no clear D gene. This sequence originates from a man aged 30-40 years with non-small cell lung cancer. Sequencing was done on a sample of distant non-tumor lung tissue. CDR3 region: CASRPSSPQETQYF. CDR3 nucleotide sequence: TGTGCCAGCAGACCCTCGAGCCCCCAAGAGACCCAGTATTTC.